The source of this T cell receptor (beta chain) is a study of blood T cell repertoires in COVID-19. Method: immunoSEQ multiplex PCR; TCRdb's copy keeps in-frame clones and lacks some. This sample has hundreds of thousands of clones; around nine tenths occur once, and the top ten carry roughly 5%. The ends were cut back, 4 bases at V and 6 bases at J, with 17 bases in the middle. The germline CDR1 and CDR2 sequences are SGHKS and YYEKEE (reference sequence). This CDR3 has 15 amino acids. Sample: peripheral blood. V gene TRBV5-5 combines with J gene TRBJ1-5; D is possibly TRBD1 (6 bases). The sequence was obtained from a man in his forties with acute or convalescent COVID-19. CDR3 sequence reads: CASSPVLGAGQPQHF. CDR3 sequence (DNA): TGTGCCAGCAGCCCCGTCCTGGGGGCAGGTCAGCCCCAGCATTTT.